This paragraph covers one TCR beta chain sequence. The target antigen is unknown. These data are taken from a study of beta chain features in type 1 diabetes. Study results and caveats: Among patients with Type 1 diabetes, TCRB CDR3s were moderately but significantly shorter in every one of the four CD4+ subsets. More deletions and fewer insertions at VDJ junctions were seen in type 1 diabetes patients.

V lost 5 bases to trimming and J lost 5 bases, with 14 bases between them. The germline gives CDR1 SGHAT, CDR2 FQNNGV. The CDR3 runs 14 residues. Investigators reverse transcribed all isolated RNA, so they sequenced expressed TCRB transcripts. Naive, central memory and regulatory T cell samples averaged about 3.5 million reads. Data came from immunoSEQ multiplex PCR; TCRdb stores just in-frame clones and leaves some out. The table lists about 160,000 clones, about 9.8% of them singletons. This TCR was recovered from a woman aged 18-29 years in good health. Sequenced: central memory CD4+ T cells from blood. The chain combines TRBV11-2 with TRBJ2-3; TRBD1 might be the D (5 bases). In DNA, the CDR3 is TGTGCCAGCAGCCTGAGTTGGGGCGGAGATACGCAGTATTTT. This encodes CASSLSWGGDTQYF.